This TCR beta chain was observed in a study of blood T cell repertoires in COVID-19. Authors' analysis steps: Reference gene primers were amplified, and this amplification served to estimate nucleated cell counts. Sequencing was performed with immunoSEQ multiplex PCR; in TCRdb, only in-frame clones are kept and a portion is missing. V and J calls plus clone size are reproduced from that table; the DNA served to infer D and trimming. The profile shows roughly 280,000 clones, roughly 83% of them singletons. Sequenced: peripheral blood. This clonotype was obtained from a man aged 60 to 69 who had recovered from COVID-19.

The CDR3 bases are TGCGCCAGCAGTGAGTCGCGCGGGAGCAGGTACGAGCAGTACTTC. Its translation: CASSESRGSRYEQYF. The J gene is TRBJ2-7, the V gene TRBV10-1, with 7 nucleotides matching TRBD2. Germline CDR1 and CDR2: WNHNN and SYGVQD (reference sequence). The CDR3 has 15 amino acids. Trimming cost V 0 bases and J 4 bases; bases outside gene matches: 6.